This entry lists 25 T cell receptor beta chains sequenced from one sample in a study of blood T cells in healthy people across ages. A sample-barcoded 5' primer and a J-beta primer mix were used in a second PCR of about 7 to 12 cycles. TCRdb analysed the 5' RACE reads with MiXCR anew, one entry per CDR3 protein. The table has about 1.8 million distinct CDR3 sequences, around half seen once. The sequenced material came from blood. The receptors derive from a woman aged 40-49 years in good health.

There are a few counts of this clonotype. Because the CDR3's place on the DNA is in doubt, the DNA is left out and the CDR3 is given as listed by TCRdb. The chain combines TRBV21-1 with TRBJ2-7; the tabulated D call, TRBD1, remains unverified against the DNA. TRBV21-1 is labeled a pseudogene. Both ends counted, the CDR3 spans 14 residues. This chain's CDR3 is CASSFGEGAYEQYF.

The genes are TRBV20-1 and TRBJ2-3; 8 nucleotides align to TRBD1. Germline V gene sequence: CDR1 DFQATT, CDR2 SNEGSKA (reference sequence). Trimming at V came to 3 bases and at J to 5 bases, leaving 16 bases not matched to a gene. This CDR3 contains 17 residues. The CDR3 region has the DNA TGCAGTGCTAGTAGCACGGTTCAGGGGGCAGCAATAGATACGCAGTATTTT. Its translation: CSASSTVQGAAIDTQYF.

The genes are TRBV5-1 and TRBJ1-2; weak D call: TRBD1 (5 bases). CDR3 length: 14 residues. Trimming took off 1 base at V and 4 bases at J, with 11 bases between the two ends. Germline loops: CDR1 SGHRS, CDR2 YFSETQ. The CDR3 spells CASSLIGERYGYTF. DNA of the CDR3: TGCGCCAGCAGCTTGATAGGGGAGCGCTATGGCTACACCTTC.

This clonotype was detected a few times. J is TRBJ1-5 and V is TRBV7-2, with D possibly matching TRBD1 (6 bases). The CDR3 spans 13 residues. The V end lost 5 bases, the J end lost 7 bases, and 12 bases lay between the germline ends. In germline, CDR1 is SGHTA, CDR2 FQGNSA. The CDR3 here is CASSLNRVQPQHF. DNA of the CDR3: TGTGCCAGCAGCCTTAACAGGGTCCAGCCCCAGCATTTT.

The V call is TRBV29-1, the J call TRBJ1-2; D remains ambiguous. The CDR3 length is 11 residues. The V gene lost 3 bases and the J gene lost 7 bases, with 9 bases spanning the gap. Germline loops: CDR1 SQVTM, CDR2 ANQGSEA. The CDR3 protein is CSVEFGVGYTF. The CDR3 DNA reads TGCAGCGTTGAGTTCGGGGTTGGCTACACCTTC. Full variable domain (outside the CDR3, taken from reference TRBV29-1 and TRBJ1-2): SAVISQKPSRDICQRGTSLTIQCQVDSQVTMMFWYRQQPGQSLTLIATANQGSEATYESGFVIDKFPISRPNLTFSTLTVSNMSPEDSSIYLCSVEFGVGYTFGSGTRLTVV.

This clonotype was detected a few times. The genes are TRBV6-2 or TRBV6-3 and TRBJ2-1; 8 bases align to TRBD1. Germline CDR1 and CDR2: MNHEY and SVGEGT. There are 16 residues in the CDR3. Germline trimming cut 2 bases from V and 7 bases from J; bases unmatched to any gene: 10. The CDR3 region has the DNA TGTGCCAGCAGTTACAAGGACAGGGTTTTGGCAAATGAGCAGTTCTTC. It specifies CASSYKDRVLANEQFF.

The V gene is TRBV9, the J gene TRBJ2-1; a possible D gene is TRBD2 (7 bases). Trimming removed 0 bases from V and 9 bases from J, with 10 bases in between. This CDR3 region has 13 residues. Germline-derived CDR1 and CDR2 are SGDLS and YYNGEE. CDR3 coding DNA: TGTGCCAGCAGCGTAGGAGGGGGGGCTGAGCAGTTCTTC. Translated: CASSVGGGAEQFF.

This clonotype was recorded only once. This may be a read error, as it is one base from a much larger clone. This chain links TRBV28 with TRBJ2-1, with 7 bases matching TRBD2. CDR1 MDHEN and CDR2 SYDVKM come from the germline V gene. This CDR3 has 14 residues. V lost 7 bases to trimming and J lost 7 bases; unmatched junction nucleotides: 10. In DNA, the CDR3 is TGTGCCAGCAAGAGCGGGGTCCCTGAGAATGAGCAGTTCTTC. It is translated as CASKSGVPENEQFF.

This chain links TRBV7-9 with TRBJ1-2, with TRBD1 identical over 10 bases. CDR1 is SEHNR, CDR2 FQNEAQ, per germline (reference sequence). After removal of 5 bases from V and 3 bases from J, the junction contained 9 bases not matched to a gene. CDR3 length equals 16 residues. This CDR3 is CASSSLGTGVDYGYTF. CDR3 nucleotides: TGTGCCAGCAGCAGCTTGGGGACAGGGGTGGACTATGGCTACACCTTC.

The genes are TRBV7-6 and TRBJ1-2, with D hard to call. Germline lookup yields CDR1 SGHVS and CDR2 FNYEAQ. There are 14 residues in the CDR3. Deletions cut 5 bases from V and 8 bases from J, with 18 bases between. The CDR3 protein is CASSARPGLSGYTF. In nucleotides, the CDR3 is TGTGCCAGCAGCGCGAGGCCCGGGTTATCCGGCTACACCTTC.

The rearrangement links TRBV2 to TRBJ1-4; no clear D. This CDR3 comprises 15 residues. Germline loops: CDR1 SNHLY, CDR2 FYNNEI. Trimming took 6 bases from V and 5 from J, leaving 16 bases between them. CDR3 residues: CASSPTDLYNEKLFF. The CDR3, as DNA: TGTGCCAGCAGCCCCACCGACCTCTACAATGAAAAACTGTTTTTT.

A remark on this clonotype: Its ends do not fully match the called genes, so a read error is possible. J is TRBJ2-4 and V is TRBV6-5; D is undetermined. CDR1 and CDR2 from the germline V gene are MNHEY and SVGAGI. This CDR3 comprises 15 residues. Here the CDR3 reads CTSSTPASAKNIQYF. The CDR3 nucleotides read TGTACCAGCAGTACACCTGCATCGGCCAAAAACATTCAGTACTTC.

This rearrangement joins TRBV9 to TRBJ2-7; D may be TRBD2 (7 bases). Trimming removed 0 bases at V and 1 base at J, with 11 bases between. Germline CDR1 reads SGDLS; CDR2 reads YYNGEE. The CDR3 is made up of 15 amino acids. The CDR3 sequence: CASSVGGGLSYEQYF. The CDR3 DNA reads TGTGCCAGCAGCGTAGGCGGGGGCCTTTCCTACGAGCAGTACTTC.

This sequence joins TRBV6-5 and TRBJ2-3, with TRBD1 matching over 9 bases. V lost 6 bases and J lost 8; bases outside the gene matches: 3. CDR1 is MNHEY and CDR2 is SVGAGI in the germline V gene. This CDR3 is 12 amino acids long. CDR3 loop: CASRRQGGTQYF. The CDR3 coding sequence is TGTGCCAGCAGACGACAGGGGGGTACGCAGTATTTT.

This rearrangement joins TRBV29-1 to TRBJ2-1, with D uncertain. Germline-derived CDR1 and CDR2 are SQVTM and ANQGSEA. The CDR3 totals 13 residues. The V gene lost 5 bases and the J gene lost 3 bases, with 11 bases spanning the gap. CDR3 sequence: CSVLGMIYNEQFF. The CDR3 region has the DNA TGCAGCGTTCTTGGGATGATCTACAATGAGCAGTTCTTC.

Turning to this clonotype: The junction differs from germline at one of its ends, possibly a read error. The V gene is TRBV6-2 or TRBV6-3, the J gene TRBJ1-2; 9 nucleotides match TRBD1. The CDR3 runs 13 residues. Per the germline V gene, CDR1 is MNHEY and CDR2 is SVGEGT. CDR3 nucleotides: TGTGCCAGCAGCGCACAGGGGGCCCATGGCCACACCTTC. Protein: CASSAQGAHGHTF.

The CDR3 nucleotides are TGTGCCAGCCAACGCTACAGGGGCCACCAAGAGACCCAGTACTTC. It specifies CASQRYRGHQETQYF. The chain combines TRBV6-2 or TRBV6-3 with TRBJ2-5; TRBD1 matches at 7 bases. CDR3 length equals 15 residues. V shed 8 bases, J shed 0 bases, and the junction held 9 bases outside the gene matches. Germline V CDR1 and CDR2: MNHEY, SVGEGT.

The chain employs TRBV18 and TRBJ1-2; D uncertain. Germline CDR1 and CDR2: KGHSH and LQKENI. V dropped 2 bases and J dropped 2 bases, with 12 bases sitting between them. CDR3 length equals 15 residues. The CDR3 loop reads CASSPIREHNYGYTF. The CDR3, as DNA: TGTGCCAGCTCACCAATCCGGGAACACAACTATGGCTACACCTTC.

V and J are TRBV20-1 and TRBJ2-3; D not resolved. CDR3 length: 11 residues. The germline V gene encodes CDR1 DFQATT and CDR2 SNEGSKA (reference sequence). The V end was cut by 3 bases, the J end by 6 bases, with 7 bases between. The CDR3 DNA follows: TGCAGTGCTAGTTATTTGGATACGCAGTATTTT. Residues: CSASYLDTQYF.

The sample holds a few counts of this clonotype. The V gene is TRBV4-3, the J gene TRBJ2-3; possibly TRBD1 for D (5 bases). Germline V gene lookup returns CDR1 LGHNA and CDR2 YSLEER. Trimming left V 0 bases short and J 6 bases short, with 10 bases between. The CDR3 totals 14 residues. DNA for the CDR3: TGCGCCAGCAGCCAAGATCTGGGGCCTGATACGCAGTATTTT. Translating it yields CASSQDLGPDTQYF.

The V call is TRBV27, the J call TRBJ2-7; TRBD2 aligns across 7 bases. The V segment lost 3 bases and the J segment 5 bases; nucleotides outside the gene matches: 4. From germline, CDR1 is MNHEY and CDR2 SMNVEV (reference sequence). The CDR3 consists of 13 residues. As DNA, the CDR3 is TGTGCCAGCAGTTTCACGACTAGCCACGAGCAGTACTTC. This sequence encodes CASSFTTSHEQYF.

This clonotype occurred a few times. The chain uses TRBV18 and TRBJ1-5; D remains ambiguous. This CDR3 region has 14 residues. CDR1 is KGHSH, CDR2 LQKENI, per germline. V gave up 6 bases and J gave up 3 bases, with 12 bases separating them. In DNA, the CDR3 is TGTGCCAGCTCCCCCAGGACGGACAATCAGCCCCAGCATTTT. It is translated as CASSPRTDNQPQHF.

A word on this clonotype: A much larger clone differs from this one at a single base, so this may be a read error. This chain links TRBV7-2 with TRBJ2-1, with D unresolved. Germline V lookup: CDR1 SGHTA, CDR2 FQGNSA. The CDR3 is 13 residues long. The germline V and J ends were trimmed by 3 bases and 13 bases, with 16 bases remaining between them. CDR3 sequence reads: CASSFNRQETQFF. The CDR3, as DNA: TGTGCCAGCAGCTTTAACAGACAAGAGACCCAGTTCTTC.

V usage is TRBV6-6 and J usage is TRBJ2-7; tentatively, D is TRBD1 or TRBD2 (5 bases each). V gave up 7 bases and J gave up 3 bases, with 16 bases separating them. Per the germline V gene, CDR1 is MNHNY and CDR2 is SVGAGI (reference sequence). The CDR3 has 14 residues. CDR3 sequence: CASTTRDRNYEQYF. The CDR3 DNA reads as TGTGCCAGCACCACTAGGGACCGAAACTACGAGCAGTACTTC.

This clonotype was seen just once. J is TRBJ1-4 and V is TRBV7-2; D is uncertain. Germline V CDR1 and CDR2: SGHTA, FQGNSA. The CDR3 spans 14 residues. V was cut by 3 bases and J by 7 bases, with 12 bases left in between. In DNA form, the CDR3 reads TGTGCCAGCAGCTTGGTGGGGTTGACTGAAAAACTGTTTTTT. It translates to CASSLVGLTEKLFF. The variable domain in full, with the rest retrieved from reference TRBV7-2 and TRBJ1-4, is GAGVSQSPSNKVTEKGKDVELRCDPISGHTALYWYRQSLGQGLEFLIYFQGNSAPDKSGLPSDRFSAERTGGSVSTLTIQRTQQEDSAVYLCASSLVGLTEKLFFGSGTQLSVL.